A single sample is the source of the 24 T cell receptor beta chains below, sequenced in a study of T cell repertoires in cytomegalovirus infection. What these receptors recognize is not known. TCRdb re-called the reads with MiXCR, one entry per CDR3 protein. The table lists about a million distinct CDR3 sequences, approximately 33% of them singletons, with 13% in the top ten. Material: cultured CD8+ T cells from PBMCs, obtained from culture after CMV antigen stimulation. The origin of the receptors is a human donor in good health (CMV status not recorded). Some clones in this sample may be carry-over from other donors' samples.

The chain combines TRBV7-9 with TRBJ2-7; D is unclear. The CDR3 extends over 12 amino acids. Trimming removed 2 bases at V and 5 bases at J, with 7 bases between. Germline assignment: CDR1 SEHNR and CDR2 FQNEAQ (reference sequence). The CDR3 DNA reads as TGTGCCAGCAGCTTAAGGCCGAACGAGCAGTACTTC. Translating it yields CASSLRPNEQYF.

Only a few counts were recorded for this clonotype. The rearrangement uses TRBV10-2 and TRBJ2-1, with TRBD2 matching 8 bases. The CDR3 loop spans 13 amino acids. Germline V gene lookup returns CDR1 WSHSY and CDR2 SAAADI. Trimming removed 7 bases from V and 5 bases from J; junction bases left unmatched: 4. The CDR3 nucleotides read TGCGCCAGCACAGCGGGGGCCCACAATGAGCAGTTCTTC. It is translated as CASTAGAHNEQFF.

V gene TRBV18 combines with J gene TRBJ2-7; 9 bases line up with TRBD1. The ends lost 3 bases at V and 3 bases at J; junction bases unmatched: 12. The CDR3 runs to 17 residues. Germline-derived CDR1 and CDR2 are KGHSH and LQKENI. CDR3 residues: CASSPQGEGTGIYEQYF. For the CDR3, the DNA is TGTGCCAGCTCACCCCAGGGAGAGGGGACAGGGATCTACGAGCAGTACTTC.

V gene TRBV6-8 combines with J gene TRBJ2-1; D might be TRBD1 or TRBD2, each matching 5 bases. CDR1 and CDR2 (germline): MNHGY, SAAAGT. V was cut by 2 bases and J by 4 bases, with 15 bases left in between. The CDR3 has 16 amino acids. The CDR3 DNA reads as TGTGCCAGCAGTTACCCTCGGCCAGAGGGGTACAATGAGCAGTTCTTC. Protein sequence: CASSYPRPEGYNEQFF.

This clonotype showed up just a few times. V and J are TRBV27 and TRBJ1-3, with a tentative D call TRBD1 (5 bases). The CDR3 covers 18 residues. V was shortened by 0 bases and J by 0 bases, with 15 bases between the two germline ends. The V gene's germline CDR1 is MNHEY and CDR2 SMNVEV (reference sequence). DNA of the CDR3: TGTGCCAGCAGTTTATCCCGACCGGGACTGCCCTCTGGAAACACCATATATTTT. Translating gives CASSLSRPGLPSGNTIYF.

This chain uses TRBV6-2 or TRBV6-3 with TRBJ1-2; the match to TRBD1 covers 10 bases. Germline V lookup: CDR1 MNHEY, CDR2 SVGEGT. This CDR3 is built from 15 residues. Trimming took 4 bases from V and 3 from J; bases not matched to a gene: 5. The CDR3 DNA reads TGTGCCAGCAGTTCCAAAGGGACAGGGGACTATGGCTACACCTTC. It translates to CASSSKGTGDYGYTF.

A few counts support this clonotype. This chain joins TRBV6-2 or TRBV6-3 and TRBJ2-5; TRBD1 agrees at 7 bases. Germline lookup yields CDR1 MNHEY and CDR2 SVGEGT. The CDR3 contains 14 residues. The trim removed 6 bases at V and 5 bases at J, leaving 9 bases unmatched. Here the CDR3 DNA reads TGTGCCAGCAGACTAGGGACAGTACGCGAGACCCAGTACTTC. As protein: CASRLGTVRETQYF.

The V and J genes are TRBV4-1 and TRBJ2-1; 9 bases line up with TRBD2. CDR1 MGHRA and CDR2 YSYEKL come from the germline V gene. The CDR3 has 17 amino acids. The trim removed 1 base at V and 1 base at J, leaving 5 bases unmatched. CDR3 DNA: TGCGCCAGCAGCCAAGTAGCTAGCGGGGTTTCCTACAATGAGCAGTTCTTC. Amino acids: CASSQVASGVSYNEQFF.

The V gene is TRBV12-3 or TRBV12-4, the J gene TRBJ2-6, with D possibly being TRBD1 (6 bases). The CDR3 covers 17 residues. V was pared by 6 bases and J by 2 bases, with 17 bases between. The DNA of the CDR3 is TGTGCCAGCAGGGACAGTTCTCTAAGCACTGGGGCCAACGTCCTGACTTTC. This encodes CASRDSSLSTGANVLTF.

This clonotype was seen many times. The V call is TRBV7-2, the J call TRBJ2-2; D gene unclear. Looked up from germline, CDR1 is SGHTA and CDR2 is FQGNSA. Trimming pared 1 base from V and 3 bases from J, leaving 9 bases between. The CDR3 runs to 15 residues. DNA for the CDR3: TGTGCCAGCAGCTTAGTGGCAGGAGACACCGGGGAGCTGTTTTTT. Translated: CASSLVAGDTGELFF. Filled out from reference TRBV7-2 and TRBJ2-2, the complete variable domain reads GAGVSQSPSNKVTEKGKDVELRCDPISGHTALYWYRQSLGQGLEFLIYFQGNSAPDKSGLPSDRFSAERTGGSVSTLTIQRTQQEDSAVYLCASSLVAGDTGELFFGEGSRLTVL.

This sequence joins TRBV6-8 and TRBJ1-2; D is uncertain. V dropped 5 bases and J dropped 7 bases, with 8 bases sitting between them. CDR3 length: 11 residues. Germline values: CDR1 MNHGY, CDR2 SAAAGT. CDR3 coding DNA: TGTGCCAGCAGTCACGGAGGTGGCTACACCTTC. Translated, it gives CASSHGGGYTF.

This clonotype was picked up a small number of times. This CDR3 reads CASPLRAGHNEQFF. As DNA, the CDR3 is TGTGCCAGCCCCCTCCGGGCAGGCCACAATGAGCAGTTCTTC. J is TRBJ2-1 and V is TRBV6-1; D not resolved. The V gene lost 8 bases and the J gene lost 5 bases, with 16 bases spanning the gap. The germline V gene encodes CDR1 MNHNS and CDR2 SASEGT. The CDR3 consists of 14 residues.

The chain has TRBV6-2 or TRBV6-3 and TRBJ2-1; either TRBD1 or TRBD2 may fit D (6 bases each). Looked up from germline, CDR1 is MNHEY and CDR2 is SVGEGT. This CDR3 contains 14 residues. V was pared by 2 bases and J by 7 bases, with 12 bases between. The CDR3 nucleotides are TGTGCCAGCAGTTACCGGGGGCTGAGGAATGAGCAGTTCTTC. It codes for CASSYRGLRNEQFF.

The chain has TRBV25-1 and TRBJ1-5; D ambiguous. Germline V CDR1 and CDR2: MGHDK, SYGVNS. V was pared by 4 bases and J by 5 bases, with 12 bases between. The CDR3 totals 14 residues. The CDR3 DNA is TGTGCCAGCAGTGGGGGATACAGCCATCAGCCCCAGCATTTT. Translating it yields CASSGGYSHQPQHF.

The chain combines TRBV5-1 with TRBJ2-3, with TRBD2 identical over 8 bases. Trimming at V came to 4 bases and at J to 4 bases, leaving 5 bases not matched to a gene. Germline-derived CDR1 and CDR2 are SGHRS and YFSETQ. The CDR3 totals 14 residues. The CDR3 sequence is CASSLSGAPDTQYF. The DNA for the CDR3 is TGCGCCAGCAGCCTTAGCGGGGCCCCAGATACGCAGTATTTT.

There are many counts of this clonotype. V gene TRBV7-2 combines with J gene TRBJ1-3, with D hard to call. CDR3 length: 15 residues. CDR1 is SGHTA, CDR2 FQGNSA, per germline. V shed 7 bases and J shed 0 bases, with 13 bases lying between them. In DNA form, the CDR3 reads TGTGCCAGCACCGGGAGGAGCCCCTCTGGAAACACCATATATTTT. It encodes CASTGRSPSGNTIYF.

The chain employs TRBV19 and TRBJ1-2; no definite D call. V was trimmed by 7 bases and J by 1 base, leaving 7 bases between them. The V gene's germline CDR1 is LNHDA and CDR2 SQIVND (reference sequence). The CDR3 consists of 12 residues. CDR3 sequence: CASKRSNYGYTF. The CDR3 nucleotides are TGTGCCAGTAAGAGGAGTAACTATGGCTACACCTTC. The full variable domain, with the rest looked up from reference TRBV19 and TRBJ1-2, is DGGITQSPKYLFRKEGQNVTLSCEQNLNHDAMYWYRQDPGQGLRLIYYSQIVNDFQKGDIAEGYSVSREKKESFPLTVTSAQKNPTAFYLCASKRSNYGYTFGSGTRLTVV.

This clonotype was seen once. The CDR3 spells CSVDHLYNEQFF. CDR3 DNA: TGCAGCGTTGACCACCTCTACAATGAGCAGTTCTTC. The rearrangement links TRBV29-1 to TRBJ2-1; D is undetermined. The CDR3 loop spans 12 amino acids. V shed 3 bases and J shed 3 bases, with 6 bases lying between them. From germline, CDR1 is SQVTM and CDR2 ANQGSEA.

This chain links TRBV12-3 or TRBV12-4 with TRBJ1-2; D may be TRBD1 (5 bases). The CDR3 contains 13 residues. V gave up 5 bases and J gave up 6 bases, with 13 bases separating them. The CDR3 sequence is CASSLQGFNGYTF. The DNA of the CDR3 is TGTGCCAGCAGTCTTCAGGGTTTTAATGGCTACACCTTC.

This clonotype was observed at least ten times. This rearrangement joins TRBV7-2 to TRBJ1-1; 12 bases match TRBD1. J was trimmed by 6 bases and V by 0 bases; bases with no gene match: 5. This CDR3 is 16 amino acids long. Per the germline V gene, CDR1 is SGHTA and CDR2 is FQGNSA. DNA of the CDR3: TGTGCCAGCAGCTTAGCCGGGACAGGGGGCCTCTCTGAAGCTTTCTTT. As protein: CASSLAGTGGLSEAFF.

Concerning this clonotype: A read error may produce the germline difference seen at one junction end. The CDR3 loop reads CTSSLSGGTSSYNEQFF. The DNA for the CDR3 is TGCACCAGCAGCCTTAGCGGGGGGACGAGCTCCTACAATGAGCAGTTCTTC. V is TRBV5-1 and J is TRBJ2-1; 10 nucleotides line up with TRBD2. The CDR3 has 17 residues. CDR1 is SGHRS and CDR2 is YFSETQ in the germline V gene.

In this sample, this clonotype turned up a few times. The chain recombines TRBV7-9 with TRBJ2-5; D may be TRBD2 (5 bases). CDR1 and CDR2 from the germline V gene are SEHNR and FQNEAQ (reference sequence). The CDR3 length is 13 residues. Trimming left V 7 bases short and J 7 bases short, with 16 bases between. The CDR3 DNA sequence: TGTGCCAGCACCCCTCCGGGAATTGGGACCCAGTACTTC. Translation gives CASTPPGIGTQYF.

The chain is built from TRBV13 and TRBJ2-3; D not resolved. Germline lookup yields CDR1 PRHDT and CDR2 FYEKMQ (reference sequence). The CDR3 extends over 15 amino acids. V lost 5 bases and J lost 1, with 13 bases in between. The CDR3 reads CASSPPNSGTDTQYF. The CDR3, as DNA: TGTGCCAGCAGCCCCCCCAACTCTGGCACAGATACGCAGTATTTT. The full variable domain, rest sourced from reference TRBV13 and TRBJ2-3, is AAGVIQSPRHLIKEKRETATLKCYPIPRHDTVYWYQQGPGQDPQFLISFYEKMQSDKGSIPDRFSAQQFSDYHSELNMSSLELGDSALYFCASSPPNSGTDTQYFGPGTRLTVL.

This clonotype was seen more than once but under ten times. This rearrangement joins TRBV5-6 to TRBJ2-3, with 9 bases fitting TRBD2. This CDR3 spans 17 amino acids. V was pared by 6 bases and J by 4 bases, with 15 bases of the junction left unmatched. Germline values: CDR1 SGHDT, CDR2 YYEEEE. CDR3 sequence: CASINGGGGARADTQYF. CDR3 nucleotides: TGTGCCAGCATCAACGGTGGCGGGGGGGCGCGGGCAGATACGCAGTATTTT.